This TCR beta chain appears in the sequencing data of a study of CDR3 diversity in severe acne (dated by TCRdb to between 2018 and 2020). Its CDR3 holds 17 amino acids, cysteine through phenylalanine. Kept here is only the CDR3 DNA, which spans 51 bases and is read in frame from base 1. CDR1 and CDR2 (SGHRS, YFSETQ) derive from the germline V gene. The V end gives up 0 bases and the J end 5 bases, leaving 9 bases in the junction not matched to a gene. Many counts were recorded for this clonotype. Its antigen is unknown. Nothing much larger sits one base from this clone, and base qualities are not available. Receptor amplification or capture employed PCR. The data were produced on an Illumina HiSeq 2000. Clones were called with MiXCR by TCRdb after fastp trimmed the public reads at Q25, and only in-frame beta chains were retained. Each CDR3 protein appears once, grouped with its most common genes and DNA. The sample table contains around 83,000 distinct CDR3 sequences; only one count was recorded for roughly 49% of them. In total, the top ten clones hold 11% of the sample.

The TCR sequence derives from a male donor with severe acne vulgaris. The sequenced sample was blood. The V gene is TRBV5-1 and the J gene is TRBJ2-3; 10 bases in the middle match TRBD2. The DNA sequence is as follows: TGCGCCAGCAGCTTGGGTAGGAGCGGGGGGGCCCAAGATACGCAGTATTTT. This gives the protein CASSLGRSGGAQDTQYF. Here the CDR3 is joined to the reference TRBV5-1 and TRBJ2-3 genes, and the full variable domain is: KAGVTQTPRYLIKTRGQQVTLSCSPISGHRSVSWYQQTPGQGLQFLFEYFSETQRNKGNFPGRFSGRQFSNSRSEMNVSTLELGDSALYLCASSLGRSGGAQDTQYFGPGTRLTVL.